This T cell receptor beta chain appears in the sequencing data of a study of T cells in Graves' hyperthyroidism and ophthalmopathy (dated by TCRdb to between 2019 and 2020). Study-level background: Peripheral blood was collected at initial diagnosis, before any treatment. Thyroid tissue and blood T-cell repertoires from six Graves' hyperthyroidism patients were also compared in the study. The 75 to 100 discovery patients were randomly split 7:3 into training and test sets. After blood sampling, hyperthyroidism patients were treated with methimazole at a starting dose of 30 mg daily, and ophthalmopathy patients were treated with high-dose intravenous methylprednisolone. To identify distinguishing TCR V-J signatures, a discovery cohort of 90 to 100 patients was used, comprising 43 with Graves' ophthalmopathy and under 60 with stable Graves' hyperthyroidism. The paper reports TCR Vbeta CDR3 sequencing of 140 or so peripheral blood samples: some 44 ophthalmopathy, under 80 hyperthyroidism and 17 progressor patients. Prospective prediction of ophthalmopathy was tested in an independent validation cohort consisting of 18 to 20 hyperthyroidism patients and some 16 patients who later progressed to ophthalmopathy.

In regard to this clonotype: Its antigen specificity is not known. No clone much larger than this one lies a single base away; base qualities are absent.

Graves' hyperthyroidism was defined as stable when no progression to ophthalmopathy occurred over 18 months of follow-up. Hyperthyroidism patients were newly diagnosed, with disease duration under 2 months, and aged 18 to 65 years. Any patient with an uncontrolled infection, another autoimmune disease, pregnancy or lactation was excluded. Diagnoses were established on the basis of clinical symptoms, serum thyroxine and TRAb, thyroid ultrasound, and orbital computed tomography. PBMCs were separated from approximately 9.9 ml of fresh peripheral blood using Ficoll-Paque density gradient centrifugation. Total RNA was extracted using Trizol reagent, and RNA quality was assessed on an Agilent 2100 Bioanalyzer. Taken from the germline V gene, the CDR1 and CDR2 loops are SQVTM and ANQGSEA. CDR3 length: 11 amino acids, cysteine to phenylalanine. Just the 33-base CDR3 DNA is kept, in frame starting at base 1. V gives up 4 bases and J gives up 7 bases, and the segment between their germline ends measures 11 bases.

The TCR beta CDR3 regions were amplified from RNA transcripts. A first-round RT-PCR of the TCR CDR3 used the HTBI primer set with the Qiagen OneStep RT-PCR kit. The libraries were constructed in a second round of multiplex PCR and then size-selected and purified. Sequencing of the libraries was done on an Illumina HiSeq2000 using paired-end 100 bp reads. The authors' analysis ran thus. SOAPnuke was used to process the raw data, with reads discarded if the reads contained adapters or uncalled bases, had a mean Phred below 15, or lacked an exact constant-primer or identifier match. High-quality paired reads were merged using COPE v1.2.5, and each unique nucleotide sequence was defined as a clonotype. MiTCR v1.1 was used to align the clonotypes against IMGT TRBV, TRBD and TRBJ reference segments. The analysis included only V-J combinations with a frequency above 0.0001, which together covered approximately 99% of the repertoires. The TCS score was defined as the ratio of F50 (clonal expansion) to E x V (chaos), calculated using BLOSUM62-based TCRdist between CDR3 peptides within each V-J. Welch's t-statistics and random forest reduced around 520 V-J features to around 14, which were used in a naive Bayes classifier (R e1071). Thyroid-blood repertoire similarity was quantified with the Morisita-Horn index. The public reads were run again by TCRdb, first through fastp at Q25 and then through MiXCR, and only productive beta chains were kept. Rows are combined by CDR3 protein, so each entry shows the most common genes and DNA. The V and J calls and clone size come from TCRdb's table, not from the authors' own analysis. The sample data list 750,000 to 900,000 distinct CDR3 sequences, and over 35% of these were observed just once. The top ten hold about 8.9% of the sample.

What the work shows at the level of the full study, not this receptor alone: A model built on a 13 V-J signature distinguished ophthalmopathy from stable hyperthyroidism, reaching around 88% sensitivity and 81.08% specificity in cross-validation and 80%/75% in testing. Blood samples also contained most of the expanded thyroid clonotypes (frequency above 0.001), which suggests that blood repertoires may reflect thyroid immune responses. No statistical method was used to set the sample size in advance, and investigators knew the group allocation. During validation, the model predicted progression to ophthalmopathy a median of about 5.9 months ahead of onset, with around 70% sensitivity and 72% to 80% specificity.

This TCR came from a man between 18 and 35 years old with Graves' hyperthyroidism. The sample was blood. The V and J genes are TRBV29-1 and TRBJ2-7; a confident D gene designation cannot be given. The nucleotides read TGCAGCGTTGGGAAGGGAAAAGAGCAGTACTTC. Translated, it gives CSVGKGKEQYF.